The rows below give T cell receptor beta chains drawn from one sample of a study of T cells in tumors after PD-1 blockade. Libraries were prepared by immunoSEQ multiplex PCR; TCRdb keeps only in-frame clonotypes and omits some of them. The profile shows more than 40,000 clones, about 84% of them singletons. Specimen: PBMCs, collected before anti-PD-1 treatment. These receptors came from a human donor with basal cell carcinoma. The CDR3 runs from the conserved cysteine through the conserved F or W. The D gene is left open where the match is weak. Where a row states a size, it is once, few, many or the class of an expanded clone; other rows omit it.

j_gene: TRBJ1-5
d_gene: -
v_gene: TRBV19
abundance: -
CDR3nt: TGTGCCAGTAGTATAGATGGGTCTCCAAATCAGCCCCAGCATTTT
CDR3aa: CASSIDGSPNQPQHF

j_gene: TRBJ1-1
d_gene: -
v_gene: TRBV29-1
abundance: -
CDR3nt: TGCAGCGTTGAAGTCATGAACACTGAAGCTTTCTTT
CDR3aa: CSVEVMNTEAFF

j_gene: TRBJ2-1
d_gene: -
v_gene: TRBV9
abundance: -
CDR3nt: TGTGCCAGCAGCGGCTTGGGTCTTTACAATGAGCAGTTCTTC
CDR3aa: CASSGLGLYNEQFF

j_gene: TRBJ1-6
d_gene: -
v_gene: TRBV5-4
abundance: -
CDR3nt: TGTGCCAGCAGCTTGGAGGGGCGGGCTACAATGGATTCACCCCTCCACTTT
CDR3aa: CASSLEGRATMDSPLHF

j_gene: TRBJ2-7
d_gene: -
v_gene: TRBV7-2
abundance: -
CDR3nt: TGTGCCAGCAGCTTAGGACAGAGACGTGCCGGCGAGCAGTACTTC
CDR3aa: CASSLGQRRAGEQYF

j_gene: TRBJ1-2
d_gene: -
v_gene: TRBV30
abundance: -
CDR3nt: TGTGCCTGGAGTACGGGCTCCTATGGCTACACCTTC
CDR3aa: CAWSTGSYGYTF

j_gene: TRBJ2-1
d_gene: -
v_gene: TRBV6-1
abundance: -
CDR3nt: TGTGCCAGCAGTGACATGGGTCGAGGGTACTCCTACAATGAGCAGTTCTTC
CDR3aa: CASSDMGRGYSYNEQFF

j_gene: TRBJ2-1
d_gene: -
v_gene: TRBV7-2
abundance: -
CDR3nt: TGTGCCAGCAGGGCTGACAGGAGGGGGGGGCGGTCTGAGCAGTTCTTC
CDR3aa: CASRADRRGGRSEQFF

j_gene: TRBJ2-1
d_gene: -
v_gene: TRBV27
abundance: -
CDR3nt: TGTGCCAGCTGCTCGGGACTTTACAATGAGCAGTTCTTC
CDR3aa: CASCSGLYNEQFF

j_gene: TRBJ1-4
d_gene: -
v_gene: TRBV2
abundance: -
CDR3nt: TGTGCCAGCAGTGACCTCCCGGGAGTATCCCTTGCAACTAATGAAAAACTGTTTTTT
CDR3aa: CASSDLPGVSLATNEKLFF

j_gene: TRBJ2-5
d_gene: -
v_gene: TRBV21-1
abundance: -
CDR3nt: TGTGCCAGCAGCAAAGAAGGCATAGCGGGGTCAGGTAGTCAAGAGACCCAGTACTTC
CDR3aa: CASSKEGIAGSGSQETQYF

j_gene: TRBJ2-5
d_gene: -
v_gene: TRBV6-5
abundance: once
CDR3nt: TGTGCCAGCAGACCACTAGTTTTGGAGACCCAGTACTTC
CDR3aa: CASRPLVLETQYF

j_gene: TRBJ1-2
d_gene: -
v_gene: TRBV7-2
abundance: -
CDR3nt: TGTGCCAGCAGCTTAGTGGGGGGGGACTATGGCTACACCTTC
CDR3aa: CASSLVGGDYGYTF

j_gene: TRBJ2-2
d_gene: -
v_gene: TRBV28
abundance: -
CDR3nt: TGTGCCAGCAGTTCAACACCCATTTGGGGGGCTACGAACACCGGGGAGCTGTTTTTT
CDR3aa: CASSSTPIWGATNTGELFF

j_gene: TRBJ1-1
d_gene: -
v_gene: TRBV2
abundance: -
CDR3nt: TGTGCCAGCGGGTTAGCGGCAGGGTTGAACACTGAAGCTTTCTTT
CDR3aa: CASGLAAGLNTEAFF

j_gene: TRBJ2-1
d_gene: -
v_gene: TRBV30
abundance: -
CDR3nt: TGTGCCTGGAGTGAGGGGACCAACAATGAGCAGTTCTTC
CDR3aa: CAWSEGTNNEQFF

j_gene: TRBJ2-5
d_gene: -
v_gene: TRBV5-1
abundance: -
CDR3nt: TGCGCCAGCAGCTCAGGAGGCTCTCAAGAGACCCAGTACTTC
CDR3aa: CASSSGGSQETQYF

j_gene: TRBJ2-1
d_gene: -
v_gene: TRBV24-1
abundance: -
CDR3nt: TGTGCCACCAGGGGCGGGGGCGCAAATGAGCAGTTCTTC
CDR3aa: CATRGGGANEQFF

j_gene: TRBJ1-1
d_gene: -
v_gene: TRBV19
abundance: -
CDR3nt: TGTGCCAGTATCCGGCGGGTTCCGAACACTGAAGCTTTCTTT
CDR3aa: CASIRRVPNTEAFF

j_gene: TRBJ2-2
d_gene: -
v_gene: TRBV6-5
abundance: -
CDR3nt: TGTGCCAGCAGACCTGTGGCGATTACCGGGGAGCTGTTTTTT
CDR3aa: CASRPVAITGELFF

j_gene: TRBJ2-5
d_gene: TRBD1
v_gene: TRBV28
abundance: -
CDR3nt: TGTGCCAGCAGTATCACAGGGGGACTGGAGACCCAGTACTTC
CDR3aa: CASSITGGLETQYF

j_gene: TRBJ2-7
d_gene: TRBD1
v_gene: TRBV6-5
abundance: -
CDR3nt: TGTGCCAACAGGGGCACCCGGGACAGGGTCGGGGAGCAGTACTTC
CDR3aa: CANRGTRDRVGEQYF

j_gene: TRBJ2-3
d_gene: TRBD2
v_gene: TRBV4-1
abundance: -
CDR3nt: TGCGCCAGCAGCCAAGACCAGCGGGGGCGCACAGATACGCAGTATTTT
CDR3aa: CASSQDQRGRTDTQYF

j_gene: TRBJ2-7
d_gene: -
v_gene: TRBV7-5
abundance: few
CDR3nt: TGTGCCAGAAGCTTAGGGGGACACTCCTACGAGCAGTACTTC
CDR3aa: CARSLGGHSYEQYF

j_gene: TRBJ1-1
d_gene: -
v_gene: TRBV19
abundance: few
CDR3nt: TGTGCCAGTAGTATCCAGAGAAACACTGAAGCTTTCTTT
CDR3aa: CASSIQRNTEAFF

j_gene: TRBJ2-2
d_gene: -
v_gene: TRBV5-1
abundance: -
CDR3nt: TGCGCCAGCAGCTTTCGGGGCGCGGAGGACACCGGGGAGCTGTTTTTT
CDR3aa: CASSFRGAEDTGELFF